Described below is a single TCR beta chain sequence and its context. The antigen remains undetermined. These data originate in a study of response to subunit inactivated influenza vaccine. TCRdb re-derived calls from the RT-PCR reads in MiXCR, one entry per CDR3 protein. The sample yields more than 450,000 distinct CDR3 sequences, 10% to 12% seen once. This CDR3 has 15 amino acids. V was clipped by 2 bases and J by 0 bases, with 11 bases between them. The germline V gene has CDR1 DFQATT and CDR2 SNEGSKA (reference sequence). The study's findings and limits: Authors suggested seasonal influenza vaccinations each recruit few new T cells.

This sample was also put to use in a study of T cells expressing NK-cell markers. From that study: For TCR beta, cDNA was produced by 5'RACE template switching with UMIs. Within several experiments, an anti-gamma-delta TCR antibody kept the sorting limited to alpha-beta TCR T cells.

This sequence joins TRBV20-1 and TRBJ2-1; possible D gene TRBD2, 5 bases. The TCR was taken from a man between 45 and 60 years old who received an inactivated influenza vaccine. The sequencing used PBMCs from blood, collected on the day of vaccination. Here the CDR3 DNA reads TGCAGTGCTAGAAGAGGGTTCGGCTCCTACAATGAGCAGTTCTTC. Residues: CSARRGFGSYNEQFF.